Each of the 9 T cell receptor beta chains below was sequenced from the same sample in a study of control samples from healthy donors and cancer patients. TCRdb's table, derived via immunoSEQ multiplex PCR, lists solely in-frame clones and lacks some. The sample lists approximately 50,000 clones, approximately 89% occurring once. Specimen: PBMCs. The receptors shown here come from a woman in her sixties or seventies with lung cancer.

This chain joins TRBV10-3 and TRBJ2-7; tentatively, D is TRBD1 (6 bases). Trimming removed 0 bases from V and 7 bases from J, with 10 bases in between. From germline, CDR1 is ENHRY and CDR2 SYGVKD. The length of the CDR3 is 13 residues. CDR3 nucleotides: TGTGCCATCAGTGAGTCGGGGGCCGGGGAGCAGTACTTC. Translated: CAISESGAGEQYF.

This clone is a singleton in its sample. The rearrangement links TRBV19 to TRBJ1-6, with a tentative D call TRBD1 (6 bases). The germline V gene has CDR1 LNHDA and CDR2 SQIVND (reference sequence). The CDR3 has 17 residues. Trimming removed 6 bases at V and 8 bases at J, with 23 bases between. CDR3 nucleotide sequence: TGTGCCAGTAGCCCAACCGGAGGGGGTGGGCCTCATTCACCCCTCCACTTT. Amino acid sequence: CASSPTGGGGPHSPLHF. Supplemented by reference TRBV19 and TRBJ1-6, the full variable domain reads DGGITQSPKYLFRKEGQNVTLSCEQNLNHDAMYWYRQDPGQGLRLIYYSQIVNDFQKGDIAEGYSVSREKKESFPLTVTSAQKNPTAFYLCASSPTGGGGPHSPLHFGNGTRLTVT.

The chain recombines TRBV11-3 with TRBJ2-5, with D unresolved. CDR1 and CDR2 (germline): SGHNT, YENEEA. With 1 base removed from V and 4 bases from J, the gap between germline ends came to 7 bases. The length of the CDR3 is 13 residues. This CDR3 reads CASSLGEGETQYF. The CDR3 DNA reads as TGTGCCAGCAGCTTAGGGGAAGGAGAGACCCAGTACTTC.

This chain links TRBV10-1 with TRBJ2-5, with TRBD2 as a possible D gene (6 bases). V lost 2 bases to trimming and J lost 3 bases, with 13 bases between them. The CDR3 covers 15 residues. CDR1 is WNHNN and CDR2 is SYGVQD in the germline V gene (reference sequence). CDR3 nucleotide sequence: TGCGCCAGCAGTGAGGCTAGCGAAACTAAAGAGACCCAGTACTTC. The encoded protein is CASSEASETKETQYF.

V gene TRBV6-5 combines with J gene TRBJ2-7; D is ambiguous. The CDR3 length is 13 residues. The V gene's germline CDR1 is MNHEY and CDR2 SVGAGI. Trimming shortened V by 10 bases and J by 3 bases, and 16 bases separated the two germline ends. The CDR3 reads CATDNWGYYEQYF. The CDR3 bases are TGTGCCACCGACAACTGGGGATACTACGAGCAGTACTTC.

The chain uses TRBV5-4 and TRBJ1-3; TRBD1 is a possible D gene (5 bases). CDR1 is SGHNT and CDR2 is YYREEE in the germline V gene (reference sequence). CDR3 length: 16 residues. V lost 4 bases and J 0 bases, leaving 14 bases between the germline ends. CDR3 protein: CASSRDVPSSGNTIYF. Written as DNA, the CDR3 is TGTGCCAGCAGCCGGGACGTACCCAGCTCTGGAAACACCATATATTTT.

The J gene is TRBJ1-3, the V gene TRBV12-3 or TRBV12-4, with D hard to call. This CDR3 has 12 amino acids. The germline V and J ends were trimmed by 2 bases and 6 bases, with 5 bases remaining between them. CDR3 protein: CASSLSANTIYF. The CDR3 DNA is TGTGCCAGCAGTTTAAGCGCAAACACCATATATTTT.

This clone was counted between two and nine times. The chain couples TRBV27 to TRBJ1-5, with D tentatively TRBD1 (6 bases). CDR1 is MNHEY and CDR2 is SMNVEV in the germline V gene (reference sequence). The CDR3 has 16 amino acids. Trimming cost V 4 bases and J 4 bases, with 17 bases left between them. The CDR3 coding sequence is TGTGCCAGCAGTTCACTTACCGGGACACTTAATCAGCCCCAGCATTTT. It codes for CASSSLTGTLNQPQHF.

The rearrangement links TRBV5-1 to TRBJ2-3; possibly TRBD2 for D (6 bases). The CDR3 runs 13 residues. From germline, CDR1 is SGHRS and CDR2 YFSETQ. Trimming stripped 0 bases from V and 5 bases from J, with 7 bases between. Here the CDR3 reads CASSLAGVDTQYF. CDR3 in DNA: TGCGCCAGCAGCTTGGCGGGAGTAGATACGCAGTATTTT.